The clone carrying this T cell receptor (beta chain) was counted only a few times. This record comes from a study of PD-1 blockade in mismatch repair-deficient tumors. CDR1 is KGHSH and CDR2 is LQKENI in the germline V gene. The CDR3 is 16 amino acids. J lost 1 base, V lost 2 bases, and 4 bases had no gene match. Repertoires were generated with immunoSEQ multiplex PCR, while TCRdb's copy carries only in-frame clones and drops some. The table includes 100,000 or so clones, over 75% detected once. The source was peripheral blood, collected roughly 35 weeks after starting pembrolizumab. This clonotype originated in an adult with mismatch repair-deficient cancer. This chain joins TRBV18 and TRBJ2-1; TRBD1 matches at 8 bases. CDR3 DNA: TGTGCCAGCTCACCATACGGGACAGGTTCCTACAATGAGCAGTTCTTC. The encoded protein is CASSPYGTGSYNEQFF.